This is a list of T cell receptor beta chains from one sample in a study of blood T cell repertoires in COVID-19. The table came from immunoSEQ multiplex PCR; TCRdb's copy has only in-frame clones and leaves some out. This table has almost 70,000 clones, about 91% appearing once. The sample was peripheral blood. The receptors come from a woman in her seventies with acute or convalescent COVID-19. Both conserved end residues are part of each CDR3. The D gene is left open where the match is weak. Only some rows state a clone size, as once, few, many or a class for expanded clones.

abundance	v_gene	j_gene	d_gene	CDR3nt	CDR3aa
NA	TRBV12-5	TRBJ1-1	NA	TGTGCTAGTGGTTTGGAGGCCAGGGCTGGAGCTTTCTTT	CASGLEARAGAFF
NA	TRBV7-9	TRBJ2-7	TRBD2	TGTGCCAGCAGCTCCGAACGACTAGCGGGGGGCTACGAGCAGTACTTC	CASSSERLAGGYEQYF
NA	TRBV27	TRBJ1-2	TRBD1	TGTGCCAGCAGATCACTTGGTAGACAGGGGAGCTATGGCTACACCTTC	CASRSLGRQGSYGYTF
NA	TRBV5-4	TRBJ1-1	NA	TGTGCCAGCAGCTCAGGGTTGGGTAAAAACACTGAAGCTTTCTTT	CASSSGLGKNTEAFF
NA	TRBV10-3	TRBJ1-2	NA	TGTGCCATCAGTGAGTCTGTATATGGCTACACCTTC	CAISESVYGYTF
NA	TRBV2	TRBJ1-1	NA	TGTGCCAGCAGGACAAGACAGTTGAACACTGAAGCTTTCTTT	CASRTRQLNTEAFF
NA	TRBV5-1	TRBJ1-2	TRBD1	TGCGCCAGCAGCTTGACGAGGGGGCGGGAAGGCTACACCTTC	CASSLTRGREGYTF
NA	TRBV5-6	TRBJ1-1	TRBD1	TGTGCCAGCAGCTCAGGGGGCCGGGCTGAAGCTTTCTTT	CASSSGGRAEAFF
NA	TRBV4-1	TRBJ2-1	TRBD2	TGCGCCAGCAGCCAGAGACTAGCGGGAGATGAGCAGTTCTTC	CASSQRLAGDEQFF
NA	TRBV19	TRBJ1-2	TRBD1	TGTGCCAGTAGTATAGTCCTGGGACAGGGAGATGGCTACACCTTC	CASSIVLGQGDGYTF
once	TRBV3-1/TRBV3-2	TRBJ1-2	NA	TGTGCCAGCAGTCTGGACACTAACTATGGCTACACCTTC	CASSLDTNYGYTF